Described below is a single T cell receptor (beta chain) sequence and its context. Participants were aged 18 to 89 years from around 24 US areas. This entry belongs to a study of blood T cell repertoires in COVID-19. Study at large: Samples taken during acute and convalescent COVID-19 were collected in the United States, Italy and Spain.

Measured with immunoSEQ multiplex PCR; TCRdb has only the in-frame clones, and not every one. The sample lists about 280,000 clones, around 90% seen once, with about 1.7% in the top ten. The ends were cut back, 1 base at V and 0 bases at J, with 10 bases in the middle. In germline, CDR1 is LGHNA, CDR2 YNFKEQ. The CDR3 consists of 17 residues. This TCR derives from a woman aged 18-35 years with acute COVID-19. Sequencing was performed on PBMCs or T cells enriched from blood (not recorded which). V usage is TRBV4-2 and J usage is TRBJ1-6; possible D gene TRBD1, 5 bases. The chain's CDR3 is CASSQGQKSSYNSPLHF. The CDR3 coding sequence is TGTGCCAGCAGCCAAGGACAGAAGAGCTCCTATAATTCACCCCTCCACTTT.